This TCR beta chain derives from a study of OX40 agonist ivuxolimab in advanced cancers. The CDR3 has 13 amino acids. The V and J ends lost 6 bases and 5 bases, in that order; junction bases with no gene match: 6. Germline CDR1 and CDR2: SGHRS and YFSETQ. TCRdb's table, derived via immunoSEQ multiplex PCR, lists solely in-frame clones and lacks some. Here the sample spans 60,000 to 85,000 clones, roughly 73% being singletons. This clone has a handful of counts. The material was CD4+ or CD8+ T cells sorted from blood, obtained in a trial of the OX40 agonist ivuxolimab. The sequence came from an adult with an advanced solid tumor such as melanoma, head and neck, liver or kidney cancer. The chain employs TRBV5-1 and TRBJ2-7; 9 bases agree with TRBD1. Here the CDR3 DNA reads TGCGCCAGCAACCCGGGACAGGGTAACGAGCAGTACTTC. This codes for CASNPGQGNEQYF.